Described below is a single T cell receptor (beta chain) sequence and its context. What it binds is unknown. This entry is derived from a study of cytomegalovirus exposure and HLA in healthy donors. General observations from the study: TCR sequences were mostly rare, though some public TCRs occurred in many donors.

Primers for the PCR totalled 60 Vbeta and 13 Jbeta. TCRdb keeps only in-frame clones here, not all; method: immunoSEQ multiplex PCR. The sample shows under 100,000 clones, under 80% of them seen only once. The V end lost 5 bases, the J end lost 8 bases, and 12 bases lay between the germline ends. This CDR3 is built from 13 residues. From germline, CDR1 is SGHTA and CDR2 FQGNSA. This receptor was obtained from a boy aged 5-17 years in good health and CMV-seronegative. Material for sequencing was PBMCs. The gene calls are TRBV7-2 and TRBJ2-2, with no clear D. The CDR3 bases are TGTGCCAGCAGCACAACATTAACGGGGGAGCTGTTTTTT. The encoded protein is CASSTTLTGELFF.